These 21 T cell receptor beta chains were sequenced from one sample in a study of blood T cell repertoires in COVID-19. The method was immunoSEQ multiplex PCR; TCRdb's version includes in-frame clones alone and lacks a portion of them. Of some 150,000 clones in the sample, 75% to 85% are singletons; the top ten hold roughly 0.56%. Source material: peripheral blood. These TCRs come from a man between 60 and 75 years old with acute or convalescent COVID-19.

The CDR3 DNA sequence: TGTGCCAGCAGTCCCGGGACAGGGGGCCAAAGCAATCAGCCCCAGCATTTT. The encoded protein is CASSPGTGGQSNQPQHF. V gene TRBV28 combines with J gene TRBJ1-5, with 12 positions matching TRBD1. Germline values: CDR1 MDHEN, CDR2 SYDVKM. CDR3 length: 17 amino acids. Germline trimming cut 5 bases from V and 1 base from J; bases unmatched to any gene: 6.

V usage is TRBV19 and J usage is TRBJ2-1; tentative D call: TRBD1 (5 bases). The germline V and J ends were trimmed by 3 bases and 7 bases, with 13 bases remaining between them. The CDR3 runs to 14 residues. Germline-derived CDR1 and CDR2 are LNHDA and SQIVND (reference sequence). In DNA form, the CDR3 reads TGTGCCAGTAGTATTGGTAGGGGTCGAAATGAGCAGTTCTTC. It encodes CASSIGRGRNEQFF.

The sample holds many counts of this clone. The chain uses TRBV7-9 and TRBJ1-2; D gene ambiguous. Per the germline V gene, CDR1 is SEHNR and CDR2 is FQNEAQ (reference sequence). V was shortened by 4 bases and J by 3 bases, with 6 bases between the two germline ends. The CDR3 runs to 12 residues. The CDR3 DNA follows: TGTGCCAGCAGCTCCACAGACTATGGCTACACCTTC. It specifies CASSSTDYGYTF.

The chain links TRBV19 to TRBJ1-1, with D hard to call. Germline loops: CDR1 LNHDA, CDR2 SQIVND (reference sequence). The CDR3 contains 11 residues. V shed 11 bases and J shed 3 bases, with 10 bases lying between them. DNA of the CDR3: TGTGCCCGAGTATCCCACACTGAAGCTTTCTTT. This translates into CARVSHTEAFF.

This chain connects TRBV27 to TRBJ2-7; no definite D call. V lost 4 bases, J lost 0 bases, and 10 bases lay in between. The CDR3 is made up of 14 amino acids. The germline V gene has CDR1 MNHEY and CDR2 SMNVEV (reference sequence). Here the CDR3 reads CASSSNSFSYEQYF. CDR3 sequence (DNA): TGTGCCAGCAGTTCGAATAGTTTCTCCTACGAGCAGTACTTC.

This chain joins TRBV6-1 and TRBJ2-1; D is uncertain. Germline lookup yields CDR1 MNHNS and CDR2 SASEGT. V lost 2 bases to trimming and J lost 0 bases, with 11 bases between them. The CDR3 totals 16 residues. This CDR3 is CASSEISTSSYNEQFF. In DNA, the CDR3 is TGTGCCAGCAGTGAAATATCCACCAGCTCCTACAATGAGCAGTTCTTC.

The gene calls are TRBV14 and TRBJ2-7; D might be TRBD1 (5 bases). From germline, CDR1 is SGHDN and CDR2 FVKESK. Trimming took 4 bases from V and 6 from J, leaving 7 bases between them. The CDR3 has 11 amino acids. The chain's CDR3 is CASSLQGEQYF. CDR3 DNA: TGTGCCAGCAGCCTCCAGGGCGAGCAGTACTTC.

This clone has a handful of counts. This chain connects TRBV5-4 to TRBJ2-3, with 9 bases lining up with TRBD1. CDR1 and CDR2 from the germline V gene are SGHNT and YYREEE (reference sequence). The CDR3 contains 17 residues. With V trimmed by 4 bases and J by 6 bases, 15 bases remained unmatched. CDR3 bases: TGTGCCAGCAGCCAAGAACTCTCCGGGACAGGGATGGATACGCAGTATTTT. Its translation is CASSQELSGTGMDTQYF.

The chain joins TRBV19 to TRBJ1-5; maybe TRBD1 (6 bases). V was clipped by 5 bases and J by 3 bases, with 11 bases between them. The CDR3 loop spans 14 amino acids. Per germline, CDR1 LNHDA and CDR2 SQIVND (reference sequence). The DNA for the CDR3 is TGTGCCAGTAGTGAGCAGGGGACCAATCAGCCCCAGCATTTT. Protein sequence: CASSEQGTNQPQHF.

CDR3 sequence: CASSLTWDTANYGYTF. Here the CDR3 DNA reads TGCGCCAGCAGCTTGACGTGGGACACAGCTAACTATGGCTACACCTTC. The chain carries TRBV5-1 and TRBJ1-2; TRBD1 is a possible D gene (6 bases). The V end lost 1 base, the J end lost 0 bases, and 13 bases lay between the germline ends. The CDR3 has 16 amino acids. Germline V gene data show CDR1 as SGHRS and CDR2 as YFSETQ.

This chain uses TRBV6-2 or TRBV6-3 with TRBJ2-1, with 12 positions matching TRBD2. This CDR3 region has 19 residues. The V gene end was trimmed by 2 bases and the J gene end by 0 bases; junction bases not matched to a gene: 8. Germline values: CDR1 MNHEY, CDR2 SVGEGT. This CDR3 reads CASSYRLAGGESSYNEQFF. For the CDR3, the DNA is TGTGCCAGCAGTTACCGGCTAGCGGGGGGGGAAAGCTCCTACAATGAGCAGTTCTTC.

As DNA, the CDR3 is TGTGCCAGCAGCTTTCCCGAGACAGGGGTGGACGAGCAGTACTTC. Translated: CASSFPETGVDEQYF. The gene calls are TRBV11-2 and TRBJ2-7, with 8 bases lining up with TRBD1. After removal of 3 bases from V and 5 bases from J, the junction contained 9 bases not matched to a gene. The CDR3 has 15 amino acids. Germline V CDR1 and CDR2: SGHAT, FQNNGV.

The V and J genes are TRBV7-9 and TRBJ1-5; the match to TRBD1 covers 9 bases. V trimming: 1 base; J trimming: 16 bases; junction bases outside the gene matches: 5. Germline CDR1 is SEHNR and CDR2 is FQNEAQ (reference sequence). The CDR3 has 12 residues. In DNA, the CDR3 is TGTGCCAGCAGCTTAGAACAGGGGGCATACCATTTT. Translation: CASSLEQGAYHF.

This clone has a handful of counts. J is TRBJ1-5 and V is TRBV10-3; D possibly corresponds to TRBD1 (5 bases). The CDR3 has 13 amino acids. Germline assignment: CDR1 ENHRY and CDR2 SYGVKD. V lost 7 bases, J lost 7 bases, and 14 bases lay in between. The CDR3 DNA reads TGTGCCATCAACCCAGACAGATCACAGCCCCAGCATTTT. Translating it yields CAINPDRSQPQHF.

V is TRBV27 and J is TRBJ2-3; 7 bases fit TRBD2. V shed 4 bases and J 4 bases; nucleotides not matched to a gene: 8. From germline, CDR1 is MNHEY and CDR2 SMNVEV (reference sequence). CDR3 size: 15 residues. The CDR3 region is CASSSRLAGADTQYF. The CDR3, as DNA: TGTGCCAGCAGTTCCCGACTAGCAGGAGCAGATACGCAGTATTTT.

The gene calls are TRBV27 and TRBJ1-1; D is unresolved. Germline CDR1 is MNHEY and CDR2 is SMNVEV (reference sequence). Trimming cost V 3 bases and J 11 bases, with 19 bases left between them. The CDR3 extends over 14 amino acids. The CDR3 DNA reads TGTGCCAGCAGTTTCTTGGCGGGTTCTAGGAGGGCTTTCTTT. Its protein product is CASSFLAGSRRAFF.

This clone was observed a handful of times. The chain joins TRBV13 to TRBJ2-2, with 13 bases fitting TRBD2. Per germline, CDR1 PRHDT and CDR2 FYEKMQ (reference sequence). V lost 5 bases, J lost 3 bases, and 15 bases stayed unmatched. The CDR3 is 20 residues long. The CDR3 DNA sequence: TGTGCCAGCAGCCCCACAACCTACGGACTAGCGGGGGAGGACACCGGGGAGCTGTTTTTT. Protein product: CASSPTTYGLAGEDTGELFF.

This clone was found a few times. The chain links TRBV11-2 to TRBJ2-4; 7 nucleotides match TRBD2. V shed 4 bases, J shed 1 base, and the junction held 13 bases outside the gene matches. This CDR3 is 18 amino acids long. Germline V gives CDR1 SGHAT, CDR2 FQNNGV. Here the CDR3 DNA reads TGTGCCAGCAGCTCAATCCGACTAGCCGGGGGGGCCAAAAACATTCAGTACTTC. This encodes CASSSIRLAGGAKNIQYF. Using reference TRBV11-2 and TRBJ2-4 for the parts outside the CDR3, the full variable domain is EAGVAQSPRYKIIEKRQSVAFWCNPISGHATLYWYQQILGQGPKLLIQFQNNGVVDDSQLPKDRFSAERLKGVDSTLKIQPAKLEDSAVYLCASSSIRLAGGAKNIQYFGAGTRLSVL.

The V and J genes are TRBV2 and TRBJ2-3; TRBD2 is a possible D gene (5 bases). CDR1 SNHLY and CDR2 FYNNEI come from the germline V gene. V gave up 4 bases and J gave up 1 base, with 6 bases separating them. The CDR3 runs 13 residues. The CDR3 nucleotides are TGTGCCAGCAGTGTTAGCGGCACAGATACGCAGTATTTT. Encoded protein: CASSVSGTDTQYF.

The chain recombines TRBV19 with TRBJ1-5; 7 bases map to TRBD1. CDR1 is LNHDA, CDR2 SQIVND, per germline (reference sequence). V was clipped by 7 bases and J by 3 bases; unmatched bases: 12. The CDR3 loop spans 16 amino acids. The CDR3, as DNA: TGTGCCAGTACCATGGGGTCCAGGGGGGTCAATCAGCCCCAGCATTTT. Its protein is CASTMGSRGVNQPQHF.

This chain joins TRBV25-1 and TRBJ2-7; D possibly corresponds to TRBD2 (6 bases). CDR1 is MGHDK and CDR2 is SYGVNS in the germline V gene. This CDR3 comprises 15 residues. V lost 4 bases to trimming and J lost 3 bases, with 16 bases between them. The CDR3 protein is CASSGPGVAGYEQYF. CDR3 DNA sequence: TGTGCCAGCAGTGGCCCGGGAGTAGCCGGCTACGAGCAGTACTTC.